This TCR beta chain was obtained from a study of OX40 agonist ivuxolimab in advanced cancers. For the study at large: It was ivuxolimab, an agonistic anti-OX40 (CD134) antibody, that patients were treated with. Six ivuxolimab dose levels, 0.01 to 10 mg/kg, were given intravenously every 2 weeks. Participants could have had prior anti-PD-1, anti-PD-L1 or anti-CTLA-4 therapy, and around 43% had some.

Cycle 7 day 1, cycle 4 day 1, and baseline were the timepoints at which blood was sampled. Profiling relied on immunoSEQ multiplex PCR, and the TCRdb table lists in-frame clones only, not all of them. The sample yields tens of thousands of clones, approximately 85% seen once. The TCR was taken from an adult with an advanced solid tumor such as melanoma, head and neck, liver or kidney cancer. The specimen was CD4+ or CD8+ T cells sorted from blood, collected in a trial of the OX40 agonist ivuxolimab.

CDR3 sequence: CASSPSLDRRNTEAFF. The CDR3 nucleotides are TGTGCCAGCAGCCCATCATTGGACAGGCGGAACACTGAAGCTTTCTTT. The V and J genes are TRBV7-2 and TRBJ1-1; 7 positions agree with TRBD1. Germline CDR1 SGHTA, CDR2 FQGNSA. The CDR3 is 16 residues long. The V segment lost 5 bases and the J segment 1 base; nucleotides outside the gene matches: 10.